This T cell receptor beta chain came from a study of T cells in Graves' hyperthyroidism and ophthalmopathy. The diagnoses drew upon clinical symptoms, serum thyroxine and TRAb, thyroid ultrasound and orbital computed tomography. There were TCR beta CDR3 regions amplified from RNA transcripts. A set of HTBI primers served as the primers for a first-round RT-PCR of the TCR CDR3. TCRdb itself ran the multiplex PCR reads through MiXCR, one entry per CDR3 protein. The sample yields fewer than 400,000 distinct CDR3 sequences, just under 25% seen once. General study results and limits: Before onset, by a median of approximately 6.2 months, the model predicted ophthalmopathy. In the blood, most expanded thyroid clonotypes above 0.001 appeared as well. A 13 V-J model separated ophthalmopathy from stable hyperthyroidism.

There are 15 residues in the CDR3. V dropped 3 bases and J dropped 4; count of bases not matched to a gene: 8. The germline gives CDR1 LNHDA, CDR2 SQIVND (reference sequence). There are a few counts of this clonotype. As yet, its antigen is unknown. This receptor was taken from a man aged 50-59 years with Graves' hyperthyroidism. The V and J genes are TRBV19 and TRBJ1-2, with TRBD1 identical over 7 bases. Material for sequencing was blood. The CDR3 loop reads CASSIQGDRIYGYTF. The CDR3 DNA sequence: TGTGCCAGTAGTATCCAGGGGGACCGCATCTATGGCTACACCTTC.